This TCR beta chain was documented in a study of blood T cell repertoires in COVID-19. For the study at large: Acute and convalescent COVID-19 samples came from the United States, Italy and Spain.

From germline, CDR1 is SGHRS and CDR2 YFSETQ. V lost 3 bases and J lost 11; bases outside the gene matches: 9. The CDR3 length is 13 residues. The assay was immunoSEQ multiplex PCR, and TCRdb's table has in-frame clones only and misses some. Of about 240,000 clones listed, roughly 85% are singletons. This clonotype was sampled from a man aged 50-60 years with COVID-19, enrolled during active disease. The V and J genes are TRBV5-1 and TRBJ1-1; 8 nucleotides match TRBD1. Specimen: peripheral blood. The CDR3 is CASSSGQGLWAFF. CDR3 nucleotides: TGCGCCAGCAGCTCTGGACAGGGTTTATGGGCTTTCTTT.